These T cell receptor beta chains were read from a single sample in a study of Graves' ophthalmopathy and Graves' hyperthyroidism. TCRdb reprocessed the multiplex PCR reads with MiXCR, giving one entry per CDR3 protein. The sample carries 560,000 or so distinct CDR3 sequences, approximately 37% recorded once. Sequencing was carried out using peripheral blood or thyroid tissue (not recorded which). The receptors come from an adult man with Graves' hyperthyroidism. CDR3s include the opening cysteine and the closing phenylalanine or tryptophan. A D gene is named only where the DNA matches it firmly.

j_call	d_call	v_call	cdr3_aa
TRBJ1-5	NA	TRBV27	CASSPQGFGNQPQHF
TRBJ2-5	NA	TRBV6-4	CASSYSPAQGGGQTQYF
TRBJ1-6	TRBD1	TRBV20-1	CSAGAGGLDNSPLHF
TRBJ2-1	NA	TRBV29-1	CSVVPGNNEQFF
TRBJ2-7	TRBD1	TRBV6-5	CASSAQTGKFHEQYF
TRBJ1-5	NA	TRBV20-1	CSATDNSNQPQHF
TRBJ1-5	NA	TRBV24-1	CATSVDSNQPQHF
TRBJ1-4	NA	TRBV7-8	CASSPNFATNEKLFF
TRBJ1-6	TRBD1	TRBV20-1	CSASSGTVDNSPLHF
TRBJ2-1	NA	TRBV29-1	CSVDRGGNEQFF
TRBJ2-7	NA	TRBV2	CASNLGGSYEQYF
TRBJ2-5	NA	TRBV29-1	CSVSTGDQETQYF
TRBJ2-7	TRBD1	TRBV10-3	CAISETGQGYEQYF
TRBJ1-1	NA	TRBV20-1	CSVPAGSWGTEAFF